The 13 T cell receptor beta chains listed next were all sequenced from one sample in a study of monozygotic twins with inflammatory bowel disease. From its re-call of the 5' RACE reads, TCRdb lists each CDR3 protein once, without DNA. The sample table sets out approximately 390,000 distinct CDR3 sequences. The sequenced material came from blood. Receptor source: a human donor with ulcerative colitis or Crohn's disease, or a healthy co-twin of an affected twin (not recorded which).

V and J are TRBV29-1 and TRBJ2-1; TCRdb reports TRBD1, a call that lacks DNA to check it against. The CDR3 length is 17 residues. The germline V gene has CDR1 SQVTM and CDR2 ANQGSEA. CDR3 amino acids: CSVTRPSPGHSYNEQFF.

The V gene is TRBV28, the J gene TRBJ1-5; the D call from TCRdb, TRBD1, cannot be confirmed without DNA. The CDR3 totals 15 residues. Germline lookup yields CDR1 MDHEN and CDR2 SYDVKM. The CDR3 region is CASTFQGYSNQPQHF. Drawing the rest from reference TRBV28 and TRBJ1-5, the complete variable domain is DVKVTQSSRYLVKRTGEKVFLECVQDMDHENMFWYRQDPGLGLRLIYFSYDVKMKEKGDIPEGYSVSREKKERFSLILESASTNQTSMYLCASTFQGYSNQPQHFGDGTRLSIL.

V gene TRBV5-5 combines with J gene TRBJ1-4. Germline V CDR1 and CDR2: SGHKS, YYEKEE (reference sequence). The CDR3 is 14 amino acids. The chain's CDR3 is CASSLGKAAEKLFF. Based on the CDR3 plus reference TRBV5-5 and TRBJ1-4, the full variable domain is DAGVTQSPTHLIKTRGQQVTLRCSPISGHKSVSWYQQVLGQGPQFIFQYYEKEERGRGNFPDRFSARQFPNYSSELNVNALLLGDSALYLCASSLGKAAEKLFFGSGTQLSVL.

CDR3 loop: CASSYRGPDRAQETQYF. V gene TRBV6-5 combines with J gene TRBJ2-5; the TRBD1 assignment by TCRdb is unverifiable without DNA. The germline gives CDR1 MNHEY, CDR2 SVGAGI. The CDR3 spans 17 residues.

The chain links TRBV12-5 to TRBJ2-5; TCRdb lists TRBD2, though no DNA is available to test this call. Per the germline V gene, CDR1 is LGHNT and CDR2 is FRNRAP. This CDR3 is 16 amino acids long. CDR3 sequence: CASGLVLGAGEETQYF.

The chain carries TRBV18 and TRBJ2-7; TCRdb lists TRBD2, though no DNA is available to test this call. CDR3 length: 15 amino acids. Germline V lookup: CDR1 KGHSH, CDR2 LQKENI. CDR3 in amino acids: CASSPPRGSGYEQYF.

The CDR3 here is CASTNDLMPEAFF. The rearrangement links TRBV25-1 to TRBJ1-1. CDR3 size: 13 residues. Per the germline V gene, CDR1 is MGHDK and CDR2 is SYGVNS.

The chain recombines TRBV5-1 with TRBJ1-1; TCRdb selects TRBD1, and the lack of DNA leaves this call unchecked. In germline, CDR1 is SGHRS, CDR2 YFSETQ. This CDR3 spans 16 amino acids. CDR3 sequence reads: CASSSQGTAGTGQAFF.

The chain joins TRBV7-2 to TRBJ2-1; TCRdb gives TRBD2 as the D gene, but with no DNA this cannot be confirmed. Per the germline V gene, CDR1 is SGHTA and CDR2 is FQGNSA. There are 18 residues in the CDR3. CDR3 protein: CASSYRGGSLSGRLEQFF.

The V gene is TRBV4-2, the J gene TRBJ2-3; with no DNA, the TCRdb D assignment of TRBD2 cannot be verified. This CDR3 has 17 residues. Per germline, CDR1 LGHNA and CDR2 YNFKEQ. CDR3 protein: CASSQGGLAGGPDTQYF.

The chain has TRBV30 and TRBJ1-2; with no DNA, the TCRdb D assignment of TRBD1 cannot be verified. The CDR3 sequence is 15 residues long. Germline CDR1 is GTSNPN and CDR2 is SVGIG (reference sequence). CDR3: CAWSVPGQGIYGYTF.

V and J are TRBV29-1 and TRBJ2-3; TCRdb proposes TRBD1, but this gene call is untestable without DNA. The germline V gene has CDR1 SQVTM and CDR2 ANQGSEA. The CDR3 consists of 15 residues. This CDR3 is CSLGGSGRPTDTQYF.

The chain employs TRBV20-1 and TRBJ1-1; TCRdb's D gene call, TRBD1, goes unchecked for lack of DNA. The CDR3 is 15 residues long. Germline CDR1 and CDR2: DFQATT and SNEGSKA (reference sequence). Here the CDR3 reads CSARDNLAGAPEAFF.